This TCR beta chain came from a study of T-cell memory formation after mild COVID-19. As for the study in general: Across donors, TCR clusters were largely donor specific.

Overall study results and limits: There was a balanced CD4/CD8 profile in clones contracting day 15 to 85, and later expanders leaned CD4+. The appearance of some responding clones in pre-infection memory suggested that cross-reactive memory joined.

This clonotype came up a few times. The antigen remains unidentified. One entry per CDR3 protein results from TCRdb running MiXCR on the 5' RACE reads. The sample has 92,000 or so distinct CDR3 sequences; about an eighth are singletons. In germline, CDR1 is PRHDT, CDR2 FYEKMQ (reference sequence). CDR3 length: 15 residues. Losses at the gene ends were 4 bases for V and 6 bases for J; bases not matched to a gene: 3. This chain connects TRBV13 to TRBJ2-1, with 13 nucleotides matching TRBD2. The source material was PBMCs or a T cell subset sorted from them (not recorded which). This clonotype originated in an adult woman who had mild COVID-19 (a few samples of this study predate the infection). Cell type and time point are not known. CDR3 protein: CASSSGTSGINEQFF. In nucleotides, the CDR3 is TGTGCCAGCAGCTCCGGGACTAGCGGGATCAATGAGCAGTTCTTC. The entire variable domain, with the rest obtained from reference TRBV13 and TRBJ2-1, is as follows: AAGVIQSPRHLIKEKRETATLKCYPIPRHDTVYWYQQGPGQDPQFLISFYEKMQSDKGSIPDRFSAQQFSDYHSELNMSSLELGDSALYFCASSSGTSGINEQFFGPGTRLTVL.